This entry lists 15 T cell receptor beta chains sequenced from one sample in a study of identical twins. MiXCR, applied by TCRdb to the 5' RACE reads, yields one record per CDR3 protein. The sample records 200,000 to 250,000 distinct CDR3 sequences, approximately 12% being singletons. The same sample was also studied in work on yellow fever vaccine responses in identical twins.

Specimen: memory (CD45RO+) T cells sorted from blood. The receptor set was obtained from a woman between 18 and 30 years old in good health.

V is TRBV7-2 and J is TRBJ2-3, with TRBD2 matching 9 bases. V lost 2 bases to trimming and J lost 9 bases; unmatched junction nucleotides: 3. CDR1 and CDR2 (germline): SGHTA, FQGNSA. The CDR3 consists of 13 residues. The CDR3 coding sequence is TGTGCCAGCAGCTTAAGGGGACTAGCAACGCAGTATTTT. It translates to CASSLRGLATQYF.

The chain couples TRBV5-6 to TRBJ2-7; 11 bases are shared with TRBD2. The CDR3 runs 14 residues. Germline loops: CDR1 SGHDT, CDR2 YYEEEE. After removal of 2 bases from V and 5 bases from J, the junction contained 3 bases not matched to a gene. The DNA for the CDR3 is TGTGCCAGCAGCTTCCCTAGCGGGAGGAACGAGCAGTACTTC. This codes for CASSFPSGRNEQYF.

This clonotype was counted between two and nine times. V gene TRBV5-5 combines with J gene TRBJ2-7; D is undetermined. V shed 2 bases and J shed 6 bases, with 15 bases lying between them. Per the germline V gene, CDR1 is SGHKS and CDR2 is YYEKEE (reference sequence). The CDR3 sequence is 14 residues long. The CDR3 loop reads CASSFIRPDREQYF. The CDR3 nucleotides read TGTGCCAGCAGCTTTATCAGGCCCGATCGCGAGCAGTACTTC.

V is TRBV29-1 and J is TRBJ2-2; D might be TRBD1 (5 bases). V dropped 0 bases and J dropped 1 base, with 9 bases sitting between them. The CDR3 consists of 15 residues. Per germline, CDR1 SQVTM and CDR2 ANQGSEA. The DNA of the CDR3 is TGCAGCGTTGAAGATGGGCAGGGGAACACCGGGGAGCTGTTTTTT. This encodes CSVEDGQGNTGELFF.

The V gene is TRBV3-1, the J gene TRBJ2-1, with 9 bases matching TRBD2. The CDR3 spans 15 residues. Trimming removed 1 base from V and 6 bases from J; junction bases left unmatched: 4. Germline CDR1 LGHDT, CDR2 YNNKEL (reference sequence). CDR3: CASSQVAGARNEQFF. CDR3 bases: TGTGCCAGCAGCCAAGTAGCGGGGGCCCGCAATGAGCAGTTCTTC.

The table lists this clonotype with many counts. J is TRBJ2-1 and V is TRBV4-3, with 7 bases lining up with TRBD2. Germline CDR1 LGHNA, CDR2 YSLEER. The CDR3 is 16 residues long. V trimming: 0 bases; J trimming: 4 bases; junction bases outside the gene matches: 6. The CDR3 bases are TGCGCCAGCAGCCAAGATGTGCGCGGGGGATACAATGAGCAGTTCTTC. It yields the protein CASSQDVRGGYNEQFF.

The chain employs TRBV5-1 and TRBJ1-6; possible D gene TRBD1, 5 bases. This CDR3 contains 13 residues. Deletions cut 4 bases from V and 5 bases from J, with 7 bases between. Germline V CDR1 and CDR2: SGHRS, YFSETQ. The CDR3 DNA follows: TGCGCCAGCAGCGACAGCGATAATTCACCCCTCCACTTT. This sequence encodes CASSDSDNSPLHF.

This clonotype was observed a few times. The chain employs TRBV7-9 and TRBJ1-6; TRBD1 matches 7 bases. Germline trimming cut 5 bases from V and 8 bases from J; bases unmatched to any gene: 3. The germline CDR1 and CDR2 sequences are SEHNR and FQNEAQ (reference sequence). The CDR3 runs to 13 residues. The CDR3 region is CASSRDSYSPLHF. The CDR3 bases are TGTGCCAGCAGCCGGGACAGTTATTCACCCCTCCACTTT.

CDR3 sequence: CASSRRGETQYF. The DNA of the CDR3 is TGTGCCAGCAGTCGACGAGGAGAGACCCAGTACTTC. J is TRBJ2-5 and V is TRBV6-5, with D unclear. CDR3 length: 12 residues. V gave up 5 bases and J gave up 4 bases, with 8 bases separating them. Germline-derived CDR1 and CDR2 are MNHEY and SVGAGI.

This chain uses TRBV3-1 with TRBJ2-5; no definite D call. Trimming left V 1 base short and J 2 bases short, with 11 bases between. The CDR3 consists of 15 residues. Germline-derived CDR1 and CDR2 are LGHDT and YNNKEL (reference sequence). The CDR3, as DNA: TGTGCCAGCAGCCAAGCTGAGATAAGACAAGAGACCCAGTACTTC. Protein: CASSQAEIRQETQYF.

The V call is TRBV4-3, the J call TRBJ1-6; D gene ambiguous. In germline, CDR1 is LGHNA, CDR2 YSLEER. Trimming stripped 0 bases from V and 10 bases from J, with 10 bases between. The length of the CDR3 is 14 residues. CDR3 bases: TGCGCCAGCAGCCAAGATATGGCAGACTCACCCCTCCACTTT. It specifies CASSQDMADSPLHF.

This clonotype came up many times. This rearrangement joins TRBV2 to TRBJ2-5, with 7 nucleotides matching TRBD2. V was pared by 2 bases and J by 2 bases, with 5 bases of the junction left unmatched. The CDR3 sequence is 15 residues long. CDR1 is SNHLY, CDR2 FYNNEI, per germline. CDR3 DNA sequence: TGTGCCAGCAGTGAACCGGGGGGTCTACAAGAGACCCAGTACTTC. This encodes CASSEPGGLQETQYF.

This clonotype occurred a few times. V usage is TRBV19 and J usage is TRBJ2-1; 12 nucleotides agree with TRBD2. This CDR3 has 15 residues. The germline CDR1 and CDR2 sequences are LNHDA and SQIVND (reference sequence). Trimming at V came to 10 bases and at J to 4 bases, leaving 8 bases not matched to a gene. CDR3 amino acids: CATTLLAGGYNEQFF. The CDR3 DNA follows: TGTGCCACCACGCTACTAGCGGGGGGATACAATGAGCAGTTCTTC.

This clonotype was observed a few times. V is TRBV7-2 and J is TRBJ2-3; unclear D gene. V lost 6 bases and J 4 bases, leaving 11 bases between the germline ends. The length of the CDR3 is 13 residues. The germline V gene encodes CDR1 SGHTA and CDR2 FQGNSA. The CDR3 DNA reads TGTGCCAGCAGAACAGTGGCCGCAGATACGCAGTATTTT. Residues: CASRTVAADTQYF.

CDR3 loop: CASSPASAKNIQYF. The DNA of the CDR3 is TGTGCCAGCTCACCCGCCTCAGCCAAAAACATTCAGTACTTC. The genes are TRBV18 and TRBJ2-4; unclear D gene. Trimming left V 3 bases short and J 0 bases short, with 6 bases between. This CDR3 contains 14 residues. Germline V CDR1 and CDR2: KGHSH, LQKENI.